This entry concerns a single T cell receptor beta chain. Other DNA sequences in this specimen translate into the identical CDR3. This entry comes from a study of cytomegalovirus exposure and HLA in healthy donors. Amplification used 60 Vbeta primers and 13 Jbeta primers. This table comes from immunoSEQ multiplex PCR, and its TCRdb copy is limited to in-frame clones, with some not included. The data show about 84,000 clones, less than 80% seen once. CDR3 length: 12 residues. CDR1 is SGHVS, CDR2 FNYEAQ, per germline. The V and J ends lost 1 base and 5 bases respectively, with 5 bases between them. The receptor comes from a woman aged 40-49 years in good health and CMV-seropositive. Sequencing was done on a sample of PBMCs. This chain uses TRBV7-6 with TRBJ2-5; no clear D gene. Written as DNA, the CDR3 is TGTGCCAGCAGCTTAGTCTCGGAGACCCAGTACTTC. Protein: CASSLVSETQYF. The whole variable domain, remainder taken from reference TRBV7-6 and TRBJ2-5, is GAGVSQSPRYKVTKRGQDVALRCDPISGHVSLYWYRQALGQGPEFLTYFNYEAQQDKSGLPNDRFSAERPEGSISTLTIQRTEQRDSAMYRCASSLVSETQYFGPGTRLLVL.